This TCR beta chain was found in a study of tumor-infiltrating lymphocytes in primary liver carcinoma. Points from the study as a whole: Tumor region pairs outstripped tumor-adjacent and tumor-blood pairs in overlap. Against blood, tumors held a significantly higher top-250-clone fraction (p = 0.039).

With a constant-region primer, TCR beta cDNA was made from approximately 450 ng of total RNA. Employing slightly modified ARM-PCR, three nested multiplex PCR rounds were run, and these gave rise to the TCR beta libraries. Forward primers for TRBV1-TRBV30 and a C-beta reverse primer served the first two PCR rounds, at 10 cycles each. TCRdb re-analysed the multiplex PCR reads in MiXCR, keeping a single row per CDR3 protein. The repertoire includes approximately 300,000 distinct CDR3 sequences, 55% to 65% of them detected once, and roughly 10% sits in the top ten. With respect to this clonotype: Antigen unknown. Since the CDR3 does not end with the conserved phenylalanine or tryptophan, this likely comes from a read error.

The source of the blood RNA was unsorted whole blood, and germline DNA was extracted as well. Germline-derived CDR1 and CDR2 are MNHNY and SVGAGI (reference sequence). The CDR3 extends over 11 amino acids. Sequenced input: peripheral blood. The source of this sequence is a man aged 35 to 55 with primary liver carcinoma and hepatitis B virus infection. The J gene is TRBJ2-4, the V gene TRBV6-6; maybe TRBD2 (5 bases). CDR3 in amino acids: CVSGYGGIQYL. The DNA of the CDR3 is TGTGTCAGCGGTTACGGAGGCATTCAGTACCTC.